This T cell receptor (beta chain) was sequenced in a study of shared clonotypes between healthy human individuals. Whole-study findings and limits: A limitation of the genetic and exposure-history diversity represented arose from few donors. When naive CD4 clonotypes were compared across four donors, around 4.6% were shared.

Naive CD8 cells, CD45RO-negative and positively selected for CCR7, excluded terminally differentiated effector memory CD45RA+ cells. This CDR3 spans 14 amino acids. In germline, CDR1 is LNHDA, CDR2 SQIVND (reference sequence). With 6 bases removed from V and 7 bases from J, the gap between germline ends came to 19 bases. Profiled with immunoSEQ multiplex PCR; TCRdb holds only in-frame clones, not every one. The sample records millions of clones, about 92% being singletons. This clone was picked up one time. No antigen is known for it. The chain links TRBV19 to TRBJ2-7, with D tentatively TRBD1 (6 bases). The clonotype comes from a man aged 18 to 35 in good health. Some clones in this sample may be carry-over from other donors' samples. The material sequenced was naive CD8+ T cells from PBMCs. The CDR3 loop is CASSPWGPNAEQYF. Here the CDR3 DNA reads TGTGCCAGTAGCCCTTGGGGGCCTAATGCAGAGCAGTACTTC.